Following are 26 T cell receptor beta chains from one sample sequenced in a study of OX40 agonist ivuxolimab in advanced cancers. Data came from immunoSEQ multiplex PCR; TCRdb stores just in-frame clones and leaves some out. The sample has 50,000 to 65,000 clones, roughly four fifths seen once; the top ten hold just under 5%. The specimen comprised CD4+ or CD8+ T cells sorted from blood, sampled in a trial of the OX40 agonist ivuxolimab. The receptors were gathered from an adult with an advanced solid tumor such as melanoma, head and neck, liver or kidney cancer.

The chain combines TRBV6-1 with TRBJ2-7; the D is unclear. Germline-derived CDR1 and CDR2 are MNHNS and SASEGT. V was pared by 2 bases and J by 2 bases, with 4 bases between. CDR3 length: 12 amino acids. CDR3 loop: CASSEIPYEQYF. The CDR3 DNA follows: TGTGCCAGCAGTGAAATTCCCTACGAGCAGTACTTC.

The V and J genes are TRBV5-6 and TRBJ1-3; D possibly corresponds to TRBD1 (6 bases). CDR3 length: 14 amino acids. Germline V gene sequence: CDR1 SGHDT, CDR2 YYEEEE. V lost 4 bases and J lost 3, with 11 bases in between. The CDR3 region is CASSRGRGGNTIYF. DNA for the CDR3: TGTGCCAGCAGCCGGGGCAGGGGTGGAAACACCATATATTTT.

The gene calls are TRBV6-5 and TRBJ1-3; D is unresolved. CDR3 size: 11 residues. CDR1 is MNHEY and CDR2 is SVGAGI in the germline V gene. V was cut by 10 bases and J by 6 bases, with 10 bases left in between. The CDR3 DNA reads as TGTGCCACTAAGGCCCAAAACACCATATATTTT. It codes for CATKAQNTIYF.

The chain combines TRBV15 with TRBJ2-1; the match to TRBD2 covers 9 bases. The CDR3 runs 17 residues. V trimming: 0 bases; J trimming: 7 bases; junction bases outside the gene matches: 10. Germline CDR1 is LNHNV and CDR2 is YYDKDF (reference sequence). CDR3 bases: TGTGCCACCAGCAGAGAATGGGGCGGGAGGGCAGGAAATGAGCAGTTCTTC. This codes for CATSREWGGRAGNEQFF.

This clone was recorded once. This rearrangement joins TRBV6-1 to TRBJ2-1; perhaps TRBD1 as D (6 bases). CDR1 is MNHNS, CDR2 SASEGT, per germline. There are 16 residues in the CDR3. The V end was cut by 4 bases, the J end by 2 bases, with 15 bases between. The CDR3 here is CASSAPRGHTYNEQFF. Here the CDR3 DNA reads TGTGCCAGCAGTGCGCCCAGGGGACACACCTACAATGAGCAGTTCTTC.

This clone was observed a few times. The chain employs TRBV18 and TRBJ1-1; 9 nucleotides agree with TRBD1. The CDR3 has 14 amino acids. Trimming removed 3 bases from V and 6 bases from J; junction bases left unmatched: 5. The germline V gene encodes CDR1 KGHSH and CDR2 LQKENI. CDR3: CASSPSRQGAEAFF. The CDR3 DNA follows: TGTGCCAGCTCACCCTCGAGACAGGGGGCTGAAGCTTTCTTT.

The V and J genes are TRBV10-3 and TRBJ2-2, with no clear D. The CDR3 has 13 amino acids. Trimming left V 3 bases short and J 4 bases short, with 6 bases between. The germline gives CDR1 ENHRY, CDR2 SYGVKD. The CDR3 bases are TGTGCCATCAGTGACCTTACCACCGGGGAGCTGTTTTTT. Translated: CAISDLTTGELFF.

The chain has TRBV5-1 and TRBJ1-1, with a possible D match to TRBD1 (5 bases). The CDR3 covers 15 residues. Trimming stripped 4 bases from V and 4 bases from J, with 17 bases between. CDR1 is SGHRS and CDR2 is YFSETQ in the germline V gene. The CDR3 DNA follows: TGCGCCAGCAGCCGAACTGGGGGAGTGAGCACTGAAGCTTTCTTT. Protein: CASSRTGGVSTEAFF.

This clone turned up a few times. The rearrangement links TRBV18 to TRBJ1-2; D call uncertain. The CDR3 length is 16 residues. Germline values: CDR1 KGHSH, CDR2 LQKENI. The germline V and J ends were trimmed by 2 bases and 4 bases, with 17 bases remaining between them. The CDR3 DNA follows: TGTGCCAGCTCACCAACTTCTGGGGTTATGGGCTATGGCTACACCTTC. Its translation is CASSPTSGVMGYGYTF.

The DNA for the CDR3 is TGTGCCAGCAGTTTTGGAGGGGGTGTTGGCAGGAACAATCAGCCCCAGCATTTT. Amino acid sequence: CASSFGGGVGRNNQPQHF. The gene calls are TRBV27 and TRBJ1-5, with D maybe TRBD1 (6 bases). V gave up 3 bases and J gave up 3 bases, with 21 bases separating them. The V gene's germline CDR1 is MNHEY and CDR2 SMNVEV (reference sequence). The CDR3 loop spans 18 amino acids.

V and J are TRBV5-1 and TRBJ2-6; D gene ambiguous. CDR1 and CDR2 (germline): SGHRS, YFSETQ. V was shortened by 2 bases and J by 0 bases, with 9 bases between the two germline ends. There are 16 residues in the CDR3. The CDR3 sequence is CASSFGNHSGANVLTF. The CDR3 nucleotides are TGCGCCAGCAGCTTTGGGAACCACTCTGGGGCCAACGTCCTGACTTTC. The full variable domain, rest sourced from reference TRBV5-1 and TRBJ2-6, is KAGVTQTPRYLIKTRGQQVTLSCSPISGHRSVSWYQQTPGQGLQFLFEYFSETQRNKGNFPGRFSGRQFSNSRSEMNVSTLELGDSALYLCASSFGNHSGANVLTFGAGSRLTVL.

This sequence joins TRBV2 and TRBJ1-4; the match to TRBD1 covers 7 bases. The CDR3 has 14 residues. Trimming at V came to 5 bases and at J to 8 bases, leaving 8 bases not matched to a gene. Germline V gene sequence: CDR1 SNHLY, CDR2 FYNNEI. This chain's CDR3 is CASSLQGQYEKLFF. The CDR3 coding sequence is TGTGCCAGCAGTCTGCAGGGACAGTACGAAAAACTGTTTTTT.

The V gene is TRBV7-2, the J gene TRBJ2-3; D gene uncertain. V shed 1 base and J shed 4 bases, with 9 bases lying between them. CDR3 size: 14 residues. Germline V gene data show CDR1 as SGHTA and CDR2 as FQGNSA. The CDR3 sequence: CASSLGLQADTQYF. The DNA of the CDR3 is TGTGCCAGCAGCTTAGGGCTGCAGGCAGATACGCAGTATTTT.

The V call is TRBV6-5, the J call TRBJ1-2; TRBD1 agrees at 11 bases. The V and J ends lost 5 bases and 5 bases, in that order; junction bases with no gene match: 1. Germline V gives CDR1 MNHEY, CDR2 SVGAGI. The CDR3 totals 13 residues. The CDR3 reads CASSRDRGYGYTF. CDR3 bases: TGTGCCAGCAGTAGGGACAGGGGGTATGGCTACACCTTC.

This clone was detected only once. J is TRBJ2-1 and V is TRBV14; no reliable D call. This CDR3 contains 14 residues. V gave up 3 bases and J gave up 4 bases, with 10 bases separating them. Per germline, CDR1 SGHDN and CDR2 FVKESK. The CDR3 reads CASSHGFGYNEQFF. CDR3 DNA: TGTGCCAGCAGCCACGGGTTCGGTTACAATGAGCAGTTCTTC. Looking up the rest from reference TRBV14 and TRBJ2-1 gives the full variable domain: EAGVTQFPSHSVIEKGQTVTLRCDPISGHDNLYWYRRVMGKEIKFLLHFVKESKQDESGMPNNRFLAERTGGTYSTLKVQPAELEDSGVYFCASSHGFGYNEQFFGPGTRLTVL.

V usage is TRBV19 and J usage is TRBJ1-1; perhaps TRBD1 as D (5 bases). The germline CDR1 and CDR2 sequences are LNHDA and SQIVND (reference sequence). Trimming shortened V by 4 bases and J by 6 bases, and 15 bases separated the two germline ends. This CDR3 is built from 14 residues. CDR3 DNA sequence: TGTGCCAGTAGTAAAGCAGGGTCAGGCGCTGAAGCTTTCTTT. It specifies CASSKAGSGAEAFF.

The gene calls are TRBV5-1 and TRBJ2-7; the match to TRBD1 covers 8 bases. The germline gives CDR1 SGHRS, CDR2 YFSETQ. V lost 0 bases and J lost 3; bases outside the gene matches: 5. This CDR3 spans 15 amino acids. As DNA, the CDR3 is TGCGCCAGCAGCTTGGGATCGGGACAGGTCTACGAGCAGTACTTC. Encoded protein: CASSLGSGQVYEQYF. The entire variable domain, with the rest obtained from reference TRBV5-1 and TRBJ2-7, is as follows: KAGVTQTPRYLIKTRGQQVTLSCSPISGHRSVSWYQQTPGQGLQFLFEYFSETQRNKGNFPGRFSGRQFSNSRSEMNVSTLELGDSALYLCASSLGSGQVYEQYFGPGTRLTVT.

V is TRBV15 and J is TRBJ1-5, with D tentatively TRBD1 (5 bases). CDR1 LNHNV and CDR2 YYDKDF come from the germline V gene (reference sequence). This CDR3 region has 15 residues. Trimming removed 4 bases at V and 4 bases at J, with 14 bases between. The CDR3 nucleotides are TGTGCCACCAGCACAGGAACAGGAATTAATCAGCCCCAGCATTTT. It yields the protein CATSTGTGINQPQHF.

This chain links TRBV7-3 with TRBJ2-2; possible D gene TRBD2, 6 bases. The germline CDR1 and CDR2 sequences are SGHTA and FQGTGA. The CDR3 has 14 amino acids. Trimming shortened V by 5 bases and J by 4 bases, and 11 bases separated the two germline ends. The CDR3 loop is CASSPRRGTGELFF. In DNA, the CDR3 is TGTGCCAGCAGCCCACGGCGGGGCACCGGGGAGCTGTTTTTT.

The chain employs TRBV15 and TRBJ1-6; possible D gene TRBD1, 6 bases. Trimming took 0 bases from V and 10 from J, leaving 16 bases between them. Germline lookup yields CDR1 LNHNV and CDR2 YYDKDF (reference sequence). The CDR3 covers 16 residues. In DNA, the CDR3 is TGTGCCACCAGCAGAGATCGGGCGGGGGCTGGGTCACCCCTCCACTTT. As protein: CATSRDRAGAGSPLHF.

The chain joins TRBV5-1 to TRBJ2-6; no definite D call. Germline assignment: CDR1 SGHRS and CDR2 YFSETQ. CDR3 length equals 14 residues. V dropped 3 bases and J dropped 2 bases, with 6 bases sitting between them. CDR3 amino acids: CASSSPPGANVLTF. CDR3 DNA: TGCGCCAGCAGCTCCCCACCTGGGGCCAACGTCCTGACTTTC.

The CDR3 sequence: CASSLEKSSYNEQFF. The CDR3, as DNA: TGTGCCAGCAGCTTAGAAAAGAGCTCCTACAATGAGCAGTTCTTC. This chain connects TRBV7-2 to TRBJ2-1; D is uncertain. CDR3 length: 15 amino acids. Trimming cost V 1 base and J 0 bases, with 7 bases left between them. CDR1 is SGHTA, CDR2 FQGNSA, per germline.

The chain carries TRBV4-1 and TRBJ2-1; D gene ambiguous. The CDR3 runs 13 residues. The germline gives CDR1 MGHRA, CDR2 YSYEKL. V was clipped by 4 bases and J by 6 bases, with 10 bases between them. Here the CDR3 reads CASSPSPFNEQFF. CDR3 in DNA: TGCGCCAGCAGCCCTTCGCCATTCAATGAGCAGTTCTTC.

The rearrangement joins TRBV10-2 to TRBJ2-4; no reliable D call. Looked up from germline, CDR1 is WSHSY and CDR2 is SAAADI. Trimming took 6 bases from V and 0 from J, leaving 6 bases between them. The CDR3 totals 13 residues. CDR3 DNA: TGCGCCAGCAGGTTGGGAGCCAAAAACATTCAGTACTTC. Its translation is CASRLGAKNIQYF.

The chain couples TRBV6-6 to TRBJ2-7; the D gene could be TRBD1 or TRBD2 (5 bases each). Germline CDR1 is MNHNY and CDR2 is SVGAGI (reference sequence). Trimming removed 8 bases at V and 3 bases at J, with 11 bases between. CDR3 size: 12 residues. The CDR3 region is CASCEGIYEQYF. The CDR3 DNA sequence: TGTGCCAGCTGCGAGGGGATCTACGAGCAGTACTTC.

In its sample, this clone is medium-sized. V is TRBV5-1 and J is TRBJ1-2, with 8 nucleotides matching TRBD1. From germline, CDR1 is SGHRS and CDR2 YFSETQ. J lost 6 bases, V lost 3 bases, and 10 bases had no gene match. This CDR3 has 15 amino acids. DNA of the CDR3: TGCGCCAGCAGCTACGGACAGGGCGCCACGAATGGCTACACCTTC. It encodes CASSYGQGATNGYTF. Using reference TRBV5-1 and TRBJ1-2 for the parts outside the CDR3, the full variable domain is KAGVTQTPRYLIKTRGQQVTLSCSPISGHRSVSWYQQTPGQGLQFLFEYFSETQRNKGNFPGRFSGRQFSNSRSEMNVSTLELGDSALYLCASSYGQGATNGYTFGSGTRLTVV.